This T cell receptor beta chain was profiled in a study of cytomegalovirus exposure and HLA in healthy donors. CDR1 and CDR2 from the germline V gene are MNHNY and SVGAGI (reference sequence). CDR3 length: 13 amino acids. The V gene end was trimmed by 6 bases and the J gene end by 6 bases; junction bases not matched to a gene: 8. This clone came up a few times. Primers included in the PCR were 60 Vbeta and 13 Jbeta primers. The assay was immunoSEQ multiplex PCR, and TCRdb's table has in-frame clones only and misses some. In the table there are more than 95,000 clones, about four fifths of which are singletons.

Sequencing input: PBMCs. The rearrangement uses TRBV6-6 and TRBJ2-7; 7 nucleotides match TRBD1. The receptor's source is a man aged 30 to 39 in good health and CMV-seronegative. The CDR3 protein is CASSLRDSGEQYF. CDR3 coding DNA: TGTGCCAGCAGCCTCCGGGACAGCGGCGAGCAGTACTTC.